This T cell receptor (beta chain) was captured by sequencing in a study of identifying expanded T cells in peripheral blood. Data came from immunoSEQ multiplex PCR; TCRdb stores just in-frame clones and leaves some out. Of approximately 130,000 clones in the sample, 75% to 90% were seen once. Specimen: blood. The receptor's source is a person aged 18 to 75 in good health.

Here the CDR3 DNA reads TGTGCCAGCAGTGAGGCTTATGGCTACACCTTC. Translation gives CASSEAYGYTF. This sequence joins TRBV6-5 and TRBJ1-2; D is undetermined. This CDR3 comprises 11 residues. Trimming cost V 5 bases and J 5 bases, with 6 bases left between them. Germline loops: CDR1 MNHEY, CDR2 SVGAGI.